A selection of T cell receptor beta chains follows, all from one sample in a study of T cells in Graves' hyperthyroidism and ophthalmopathy. TCRdb passed the multiplex PCR reads through MiXCR, listing each CDR3 protein once. The table lists 200,000 to 250,000 distinct CDR3 sequences, roughly 15% of them singletons. The material sequenced was blood. The receptors here all came from a woman aged 18-29 years with Graves' ophthalmopathy. Each CDR3 is given with its conserved first and last residue. A D gene is named only where the DNA matches it firmly. Size tells how often a clone was seen (once, few, many) or the class of an expanded clone, and some rows leave it out.

CDR3 DNA | CDR3 protein | V gene | D gene | J gene | CDR3 length | clone size
TGCAGTGCTAGATGGGGAAGGGGGCGGGCCGACCAGTACTTC | CSARWGRGRADQYF | TRBV20-1 | TRBD1 | TRBJ2-5 | 14 | many
TGTGCCAGCAGCTCCACTAGCGGGAGGGATGGGAATGAGCAGTTCTTC | CASSSTSGRDGNEQFF | TRBV7-3 | TRBD2 | TRBJ2-1 | 16 | many
TGTGCCAGCAGCCCGCCAGGAGGGGAGACAGATACGCAGTATTTT | CASSPPGGETDTQYF | TRBV6-2/TRBV6-3 | - | TRBJ2-3 | 15 | few
TGTGCCAGCAGCTGGAACAGGGAAACCGGAGCAACTGAAGCTTTCTTT | CASSWNRETGATEAFF | TRBV5-5 | - | TRBJ1-1 | 16 | many
TGTGCCAGCAGCCCGGACTACAATGAGCAGTTCTTC | CASSPDYNEQFF | TRBV11-1 | - | TRBJ2-1 | 12 | many
TGTGCCAGCAGCGAAACCGGGACTACTTACAATGAGCAGTTCTTC | CASSETGTTYNEQFF | TRBV7-2 | TRBD2 | TRBJ2-1 | 15 | many
TGTGCCACCCTACTAAGCGGAGACTACAATGAGCAGTTCTTC | CATLLSGDYNEQFF | TRBV6-1 | - | TRBJ2-1 | 14 | many
TGTGCCAGCAGGCCCGGACAGACAGAGACTTCACCCCTCCACTTT | CASRPGQTETSPLHF | TRBV6-5 | - | TRBJ1-6 | 15 | many
TGTGCCAGCAGCCGACGGACGACAGGTCGGAGTGAAAAACTGTTTTTT | CASSRRTTGRSEKLFF | TRBV5-6 | - | TRBJ1-4 | 16 | many
TGTGCCTGGAGTCGGTCCTCAGGGGGATACGAGCAGTACTTC | CAWSRSSGGYEQYF | TRBV30 | TRBD1 | TRBJ2-7 | 14 | many
TGTGCCAGCAGCCAAGATTTTACGGGAGAGATTTACAATGAGCAGTTCTTC | CASSQDFTGEIYNEQFF | TRBV3-1 | - | TRBJ2-1 | 17 | -
TGTGCCAGCAGCTCCGTACTAGCGGGAGGGATCACAGATACGCAGTATTTT | CASSSVLAGGITDTQYF | TRBV7-6 | TRBD2 | TRBJ2-3 | 17 | many
TGCAGCGTCCCCTCCGGTCGGGGAGGTGAGGCTGAAGCTTTCTTT | CSVPSGRGGEAEAFF | TRBV29-1 | - | TRBJ1-1 | 15 | many
TGTGCCAGCTCACCACCCTTTCGACGGAGCTTTTTGGGAACTGAAGCTTTCTTT | CASSPPFRRSFLGTEAFF | TRBV18 | - | TRBJ1-1 | 18 | many
TGTGCCAGCAGTTTAGCCGAGGACAGCGAAGCTTTCTTT | CASSLAEDSEAFF | TRBV27 | - | TRBJ1-1 | 13 | many
TGTGCCAGCAGCCTGACAGGTGAAACCGGGGAGCTGTTTTTT | CASSLTGETGELFF | TRBV9 | - | TRBJ2-2 | 14 | many
TGTGCCAGCAGTACTAGCGGGAGGGATTTATACGAGCAGTACTTC | CASSTSGRDLYEQYF | TRBV6-1 | TRBD2 | TRBJ2-7 | 15 | many
TGTGCCAGCAGCACCGACAGGGTGAACCCTCTGAACACTGAAGCTTTCTTT | CASSTDRVNPLNTEAFF | TRBV28 | TRBD1 | TRBJ1-1 | 17 | many
TGTGCCAGCAGCCCGCCGGGGGCGGGCACTGAAGCTTTCTTT | CASSPPGAGTEAFF | TRBV28 | - | TRBJ1-1 | 14 | many
TGTGCCAGCAGACCGCAAGCGAACTCCTACGAGCAGTACTTC | CASRPQANSYEQYF | TRBV7-2 | - | TRBJ2-7 | 14 | many
TGTGCCAGCAGTTATCCGCCAGGGGGCAGAACGTTTTTGGAGACCCAGTACTTC | CASSYPPGGRTFLETQYF | TRBV6-2/TRBV6-3 | TRBD1 | TRBJ2-5 | 18 | many
TGTGCCAGCCTCGGACTAGCGGGAGATAATGAGCAGTTCTTC | CASLGLAGDNEQFF | TRBV18 | TRBD2 | TRBJ2-1 | 14 | many
TGCAGTGCTAGAGATGCGGGCGGAACTTACGAGCAGTACTTC | CSARDAGGTYEQYF | TRBV20-1 | - | TRBJ2-7 | 14 | -
TGTGCCAGCAGTTCCTATCTAGGGCGGGAAGATGGCTACACCTTC | CASSSYLGREDGYTF | TRBV12-3/TRBV12-4 | - | TRBJ1-2 | 15 | many
TGCAGTGTTACCCCCCAGTCGAGGAGGCTAGCGGGCGTTATTGAGCAGTTCTTC | CSVTPQSRRLAGVIEQFF | TRBV20-1 | TRBD2 | TRBJ2-1 | 18 | many
TGTGCCAGCAGTTTACTAGCGGGAGGGCAGGAGCAGTACTTC | CASSLLAGGQEQYF | TRBV12-3/TRBV12-4 | TRBD2 | TRBJ2-7 | 14 | many
TGTGCCAGCAGTTTATTGCGGGGGATTGGCGGGGAGCTGTTTTTT | CASSLLRGIGGELFF | TRBV28 | TRBD2 | TRBJ2-2 | 15 | many
TGTGCCAGCAGCCAACCCGGGACTAGCAAGTTCTTC | CASSQPGTSKFF | TRBV3-1 | TRBD2 | TRBJ2-1 | 12 | many
TGTGCCAGACAGGGTAGGGACGGGTACACAGATACGCAGTATTTT | CARQGRDGYTDTQYF | TRBV7-9 | - | TRBJ2-3 | 15 | few
TGTGCCAGCAGTTTAGGGTCAGGGTATCAGCCCCAGCATTTT | CASSLGSGYQPQHF | TRBV28 | - | TRBJ1-5 | 14 | many
TGTGCCAGCAGCTTCCCGGGCGGACGTGACCAAGAGACCCAGTACTTC | CASSFPGGRDQETQYF | TRBV11-3 | - | TRBJ2-5 | 16 | many
TGTGCCAGCAGCTTAGGGCCTAGCTCAAGACCCAACAATGAGCAGTTCTTC | CASSLGPSSRPNNEQFF | TRBV11-2 | - | TRBJ2-1 | 17 | many
TGTGCCATCAGTGAGAGGGCAGTGAGCTCCTATAATTCACCCCTCCACTTT | CAISERAVSSYNSPLHF | TRBV10-3 | - | TRBJ1-6 | 17 | many
TGTGCCAGCAGCCCGGGACTGAGTAATTCACCCCTCCACTTT | CASSPGLSNSPLHF | TRBV12-3/TRBV12-4 | - | TRBJ1-6 | 14 | many
TGTGCCAGCAGCCCCCGGACTAGCTACAATGAGCAGTTCTTC | CASSPRTSYNEQFF | TRBV7-8 | TRBD2 | TRBJ2-1 | 14 | many
TGTGCCAGCAGTTTCTACTATCGGACTAGCGGGAGGTATGAGCAGTTCTTC | CASSFYYRTSGRYEQFF | TRBV28 | TRBD2 | TRBJ2-1 | 17 | -
TGCAGCGTCTCCTACCCCGGGACTAGCGGGAGGGCCCACGAGCAGTACTTC | CSVSYPGTSGRAHEQYF | TRBV29-1 | TRBD2 | TRBJ2-7 | 17 | -
TGTGCCTGGGGGGGTAGCGGATACGAGCAGTACTTC | CAWGGSGYEQYF | TRBV30 | - | TRBJ2-7 | 12 | many
TGTGCCAGCAGCCATATGGGCGGGGGGGCCTACAATGAGCAGTTCTTC | CASSHMGGGAYNEQFF | TRBV3-1 | TRBD2 | TRBJ2-1 | 16 | many
TGTGCCAGCAGCTCGGACAGGGGATACACCTTC | CASSSDRGYTF | TRBV28 | TRBD1 | TRBJ1-2 | 11 | -
TGTGCCAGCAGCTCGGGACCGAACTCTGGAAACACCATATATTTT | CASSSGPNSGNTIYF | TRBV7-9 | - | TRBJ1-3 | 15 | many
TGTGCCAGCAGCTTATTTTTGCAGGCCACCGGGGAGCTGTTTTTT | CASSLFLQATGELFF | TRBV7-8 | - | TRBJ2-2 | 15 | many
TGTGCCAGCAGCTTCCGGACAGGGAAGTCCTACGAGCAGTACTTC | CASSFRTGKSYEQYF | TRBV11-2 | TRBD1 | TRBJ2-7 | 15 | -
TGTGCCAGCAGCTTGGGGCCAGGGGTCTACTATGGCTACACCTTC | CASSLGPGVYYGYTF | TRBV5-8 | - | TRBJ1-2 | 15 | many
TGTGCCAGCAGTCCCCTGCACAAGGGGGCTGGTGAGACCCAGTACTTC | CASSPLHKGAGETQYF | TRBV27 | TRBD1 | TRBJ2-5 | 16 | many
TGTGCCAGCAGTTACTCACGGGGGGCGGGTGGCTACACCTTC | CASSYSRGAGGYTF | TRBV6-2/TRBV6-3 | - | TRBJ1-2 | 14 | -
TGTGCCAGCAGCCCGAGGGATGGCGCCCCAACGCAGTATTTT | CASSPRDGAPTQYF | TRBV13 | - | TRBJ2-3 | 14 | many
TGTGCCAGCAGTTATATGGGGTACGAGCAGTACTTC | CASSYMGYEQYF | TRBV6-2/TRBV6-3 | - | TRBJ2-7 | 12 | many
TGTGCCAGCAGTTACCGGACGACCCAGGTACAGTGGGGTGACACTGAAGCTTTCTTT | CASSYRTTQVQWGDTEAFF | TRBV6-2/TRBV6-3 | - | TRBJ1-1 | 19 | many
TGCAGTGTTTTAGCGGGACGGAACACCGGGGAGCTGTTTTTT | CSVLAGRNTGELFF | TRBV20-1 | TRBD2 | TRBJ2-2 | 14 | many
TGTGCCAGCAACGATGCAATCTCAAACGAGCAGTACTTC | CASNDAISNEQYF | TRBV28 | - | TRBJ2-7 | 13 | many
TGTGCCAGCAACCCAACGGTGAGGACTAGCGGGGCAGACACCGGGGAGCTGTTTTTT | CASNPTVRTSGADTGELFF | TRBV28 | TRBD2 | TRBJ2-2 | 19 | -
TGTGCCAGCAGTTTATCGATTTCCAATTACGAGCAGTACTTC | CASSLSISNYEQYF | TRBV27 | - | TRBJ2-7 | 14 | many
TGCAGAGTCGGTAAAACAGGGACTCAAGAGACCCAGTACTTC | CRVGKTGTQETQYF | TRBV20-1 | - | TRBJ2-5 | 14 | many
TGTGCCAGCAGTTTAGGGACAGGGAACGGTTTTGAAGAGACCCAGTACTTC | CASSLGTGNGFEETQYF | TRBV12-3/TRBV12-4 | TRBD1 | TRBJ2-5 | 17 | many